This T cell receptor beta chain was profiled in a study of PD-L1 blockade in urothelial cancer. The overall study: Each patient had 0 to 3 earlier chemotherapy regimens.

Some clones are missing from TCRdb's copy, which holds only in-frame ones; the method was immunoSEQ multiplex PCR. The table has 45,000 or so clones, approximately 85% seen once. Described time point: pretreatment peripheral blood. Looked up from germline, CDR1 is SGDLS and CDR2 is YYNGEE. This CDR3 has 15 amino acids. V lost 0 bases and J lost 1, with 10 bases in between. The chain combines TRBV9 with TRBJ1-1; D gene ambiguous. The specimen was PBMCs, collected around atezolizumab (anti-PD-L1) treatment. This TCR was sampled from a man aged 50 to 59 with urothelial cancer. This CDR3 reads CASSVEPGSNTEAFF. CDR3 bases: TGTGCCAGCAGCGTAGAGCCGGGTTCGAACACTGAAGCTTTCTTT.